Listed here are 21 T cell receptor beta chains from one sample, sequenced in a study of cytomegalovirus exposure and HLA in healthy donors. With 60 Vbeta and 13 Jbeta primers, the PCR was carried out. The assay was immunoSEQ multiplex PCR, and TCRdb's table has in-frame clones only and misses some. The sample records 130,000 or so clones, about 80% being singletons. The sequencing sample was made of PBMCs. Receptors originate from a woman aged 40 to 50 in good health and CMV-seronegative.

The sample holds one count of this clone. The V gene is TRBV5-1, the J gene TRBJ1-2; TRBD1 matches 8 bases. CDR1 and CDR2 (germline): SGHRS, YFSETQ. V shed 2 bases and J 4 bases; nucleotides not matched to a gene: 7. This CDR3 contains 15 residues. CDR3 region: CASSLRTGLGYGYTF. The CDR3 nucleotides read TGCGCCAGCAGCTTAAGGACAGGGTTAGGCTATGGCTACACCTTC.

The rearrangement links TRBV28 to TRBJ1-1, with unresolved D. The V and J ends lost 6 bases and 6 bases respectively, with 8 bases between them. Germline CDR1 and CDR2: MDHEN and SYDVKM. This CDR3 contains 11 residues. The CDR3 nucleotides read TGTGCCAGCAGCTTTATGTCTGAAGCTTTCTTT. Its protein product is CASSFMSEAFF.

This chain uses TRBV5-1 with TRBJ1-3, with TRBD1 identical over 9 bases. CDR1 is SGHRS, CDR2 YFSETQ, per germline. CDR3 length: 16 residues. The J segment lost 0 bases and the V segment lost 4 bases, leaving 5 bases of the junction unmatched. CDR3 in amino acids: CASSPTGGTSGNTIYF. CDR3 nucleotide sequence: TGCGCCAGCAGCCCCACAGGGGGCACCTCTGGAAACACCATATATTTT. The full variable domain, in which reference TRBV5-1 and TRBJ1-3 provide the parts outside the CDR3, is KAGVTQTPRYLIKTRGQQVTLSCSPISGHRSVSWYQQTPGQGLQFLFEYFSETQRNKGNFPGRFSGRQFSNSRSEMNVSTLELGDSALYLCASSPTGGTSGNTIYFGEGSWLTVV.

This sequence joins TRBV6-5 and TRBJ2-1; D is perhaps TRBD1 (6 bases). The CDR3 contains 15 residues. V was pared by 7 bases and J by 7 bases, with 20 bases between. Germline CDR1 and CDR2: MNHEY and SVGAGI. The CDR3 reads CASIPSTGDVNEQFF. The CDR3 nucleotides are TGTGCCAGCATACCATCGACAGGTGACGTGAATGAGCAGTTCTTC.

The chain links TRBV7-9 to TRBJ1-1; 8 bases are shared with TRBD1. After removal of 4 bases from V and 1 base from J, the junction contained 11 bases not matched to a gene. This CDR3 is built from 17 residues. Germline V gene lookup returns CDR1 SEHNR and CDR2 FQNEAQ (reference sequence). CDR3 DNA sequence: TGTGCCAGCAGCTCCCGGACAGGGCTTACTTCGAACACTGAAGCTTTCTTT. Translating it yields CASSSRTGLTSNTEAFF. The variable domain in full, with the rest retrieved from reference TRBV7-9 and TRBJ1-1, is DTGVSQNPRHKITKRGQNVTFRCDPISEHNRLYWYRQTLGQGPEFLTYFQNEAQLEKSRLLSDRFSAERPKGSFSTLEIQRTEQGDSAMYLCASSSRTGLTSNTEAFFGQGTRLTVV.

The rearrangement links TRBV4-1 to TRBJ1-2; 10 bases fit TRBD1. CDR3 length: 15 amino acids. V shed 4 bases and J 5 bases; nucleotides not matched to a gene: 7. Germline V gives CDR1 MGHRA, CDR2 YSYEKL. The CDR3 loop is CASSPGTGVSYGYTF. The CDR3 nucleotides read TGCGCCAGCAGCCCTGGGACAGGGGTATCTTATGGCTACACCTTC.

In DNA form, the CDR3 reads TGTGCCAGCAGTTTCGCGGGACGGGGGAAGTACGAGCAGTACTTC. Its translation: CASSFAGRGKYEQYF. The chain has TRBV25-1 and TRBJ2-7; perhaps TRBD2 as D (6 bases). The CDR3 contains 15 residues. Trimming pared 5 bases from V and 4 bases from J, leaving 18 bases between. Germline lookup yields CDR1 MGHDK and CDR2 SYGVNS.

This chain joins TRBV28 and TRBJ2-5; 9 bases are a match to TRBD1. Germline V lookup: CDR1 MDHEN, CDR2 SYDVKM. The CDR3 length is 15 residues. Germline trimming cut 6 bases from V and 4 bases from J; bases unmatched to any gene: 9. The CDR3 sequence is CASRSAGQGGETQYF. CDR3 bases: TGTGCCAGCAGGTCCGCGGGACAGGGTGGAGAGACCCAGTACTTC.

This clone appeared a single time. The chain uses TRBV21-1 and TRBJ2-1; TRBD1 is the table's D call and was not checked against the DNA. TRBV21-1 is annotated as a pseudogene. This CDR3 is built from 18 residues. This chain's CDR3 is CASSKVRRTGIYNNEQFF. The CDR3 nucleotides are TGTGCCAGCAGCAAAGTCAGGCGGACAGGGATTTACAACAATGAGCAGTTCTTC.

V and J are TRBV6-1 and TRBJ2-6; D is undetermined. Germline V gives CDR1 MNHNS, CDR2 SASEGT. Trimming shortened V by 7 bases and J by 0 bases, and 7 bases separated the two germline ends. The CDR3 spans 14 residues. The CDR3 loop reads CASTLDSGANVLTF. CDR3 in DNA: TGTGCCAGCACACTCGACTCTGGGGCCAACGTCCTGACTTTC.

V gene TRBV11-2 combines with J gene TRBJ2-5, with a possible D match to TRBD1 (6 bases). Trimming pared 4 bases from V and 5 bases from J, leaving 11 bases between. The CDR3 sequence is 13 residues long. Germline-derived CDR1 and CDR2 are SGHAT and FQNNGV. The CDR3 spells CASSSQGLETQYF. The CDR3, as DNA: TGTGCCAGCAGCTCACAGGGCTTGGAGACCCAGTACTTC.

V is TRBV5-6 and J is TRBJ1-3, with a possible D match to TRBD1 (6 bases). CDR3 length: 14 residues. The germline gives CDR1 SGHDT, CDR2 YYEEEE. The V and J ends lost 4 bases and 3 bases respectively, with 11 bases between them. The CDR3 DNA reads TGTGCCAGCAGCCTGGCAGGGGTTGGAAACACCATATATTTT. This translates into CASSLAGVGNTIYF.

The chain couples TRBV29-1 to TRBJ2-3, with TRBD2 as a possible D gene (6 bases). The CDR3 runs 14 residues. Trimming left V 2 bases short and J 9 bases short, with 18 bases between. CDR1 is SQVTM and CDR2 is ANQGSEA in the germline V gene. The CDR3 DNA follows: TGCAGCGTTGAACCGGCGACTGGGAGGCAGACGCAGTATTTT. Its translation is CSVEPATGRQTQYF.

The chain joins TRBV6-5 to TRBJ2-3; 9 positions match TRBD2. The CDR3 runs 15 residues. The J segment lost 9 bases and the V segment lost 4 bases, leaving 11 bases of the junction unmatched. Germline CDR1 is MNHEY and CDR2 is SVGAGI. CDR3 sequence reads: CASSSAGGSVHTQYF. In DNA form, the CDR3 reads TGTGCCAGCAGTTCGGCGGGAGGGTCAGTTCACACGCAGTATTTT.

The chain uses TRBV10-3 and TRBJ1-2; D remains unclear. CDR1 ENHRY and CDR2 SYGVKD come from the germline V gene. The CDR3 is 12 residues long. Deletions cut 11 bases from V and 1 base from J, with 11 bases between. In DNA form, the CDR3 reads TGTGCCGGCCGAGGAGTTAACTATGGCTACACCTTC. Protein sequence: CAGRGVNYGYTF.

CDR3 region: CASSPGTGKNIQYF. DNA of the CDR3: TGTGCCAGCTCACCGGGGACAGGGAAAAACATTCAGTACTTC. This chain links TRBV18 with TRBJ2-4, with TRBD1 identical over 9 bases. V was pared by 3 bases and J by 4 bases, with 1 base of the junction left unmatched. From germline, CDR1 is KGHSH and CDR2 LQKENI. The CDR3 is 14 residues long.

The chain has TRBV25-1 and TRBJ1-1, with TRBD1 as a possible D gene (5 bases). V lost 5 bases, J lost 5 bases, and 12 bases lay in between. The germline V gene has CDR1 MGHDK and CDR2 SYGVNS. The CDR3 length is 13 residues. CDR3 loop: CASSSGTRTEAFF. The CDR3 DNA is TGTGCCAGCAGTAGCGGGACGAGAACTGAAGCTTTCTTT.

This chain uses TRBV27 with TRBJ2-3, with D possibly matching TRBD2 (5 bases). The germline gives CDR1 MNHEY, CDR2 SMNVEV (reference sequence). The V end lost 9 bases, the J end lost 6 bases, and 16 bases lay between the germline ends. The CDR3 runs 13 residues. The CDR3 protein is CASQDGPGDTQYF. CDR3 DNA sequence: TGTGCCAGTCAGGACGGGCCGGGGGATACGCAGTATTTT.

The genes are TRBV11-3 and TRBJ2-1; tentative D call: TRBD2 (5 bases). The germline CDR1 and CDR2 sequences are SGHNT and YENEEA. This CDR3 has 17 residues. V lost 2 bases and J lost 5, with 19 bases in between. The chain's CDR3 is CASSLTGSRSLHNEQFF. CDR3 nucleotides: TGTGCCAGCAGCTTAACGGGAAGCCGGAGTCTCCACAATGAGCAGTTCTTC.

This clone was recorded a few times. The chain carries TRBV5-1 and TRBJ1-4, with D maybe TRBD1 (5 bases). V lost 7 bases to trimming and J lost 4 bases, with 44 bases between them. The CDR3 totals 24 residues. Germline loops: CDR1 SGHRS, CDR2 YFSETQ. CDR3 in amino acids: CASGNRKTAFYPIRIPIRNEKLFF. In DNA, the CDR3 is TGCGCCAGCGGAAACCGAAAGACAGCGTTCTACCCGATCCGGATCCCTATCCGTAATGAAAAACTGTTTTTT.

The rearrangement uses TRBV28 and TRBJ1-2, with 7 bases that match TRBD1. The V and J ends lost 6 bases and 8 bases, in that order; junction bases with no gene match: 9. This CDR3 is 13 amino acids long. Germline-derived CDR1 and CDR2 are MDHEN and SYDVKM. The CDR3 bases are TGTGCCAGCAGCCCCGACAGGGTAGGCGGCTACACCTTC. As protein: CASSPDRVGGYTF.